This record covers a single TCR beta chain. This record comes from a study of blood T cell repertoires in COVID-19. Overall study context: Acute-phase and convalescent COVID-19 samples originated in the United States, Italy and Spain. PBMCs, B-cell-depleted T cells, or T cells were the source of the cDNA or gDNA that made up the material.

How the authors handled the data: Nucleated cell number was recorded as an estimate derived from reference gene primer amplification. The assay was immunoSEQ multiplex PCR, and TCRdb's table has in-frame clones only and misses some. That table gives V, J and clone size, and the DNA gave D and trimming. The sample records hundreds of thousands of clones, 70% to 90% being singletons. Germline CDR1 and CDR2: MNHNS and SASEGT. CDR3 length equals 14 residues. Trimming stripped 0 bases from V and 5 bases from J, with 8 bases between. J is TRBJ1-3 and V is TRBV6-1; no definite D call. The TCR originated in a woman aged 25 to 45 with active or convalescent COVID-19. The sequencing input was peripheral blood. This CDR3 is CASSEASGRNTIYF. In nucleotides, the CDR3 is TGTGCCAGCAGTGAAGCATCCGGGAGAAACACCATATATTTT.